The 5 T cell receptor beta chains reported below all come from one sample, sequenced in a study of regulatory T cells in long-lasting Graves disease. The time point: persistent/refractory GD, antithyroid drugs over 5 years with positive TRAb. PBMC-extracted RNA yielded the TCR library. Through Arm-PCR of CDR3 regions and iRepertoire HTBI primers, TCR beta libraries were built. TCRdb recomputed calls from the multiplex PCR reads with MiXCR, one row per CDR3 protein. The table shows about 310,000 distinct CDR3 sequences, with around 21% occurring only once. Sequences were derived from peripheral blood mononuclear cells (PBMCs), sampled when the disease was refractory, from a patient treated with antithyroid drugs. The receptors derive from a female donor with Graves disease.

This clonotype has more than one count but fewer than ten. The J gene is TRBJ1-2, the V gene TRBV5-1, with D perhaps TRBD1 (5 bases). Germline V lookup: CDR1 SGHRS, CDR2 YFSETQ. Trimming took off 4 bases at V and 4 bases at J, with 17 bases between the two ends. CDR3 length: 15 residues. The CDR3 DNA is TGCGCCAGCAGCCCAGGGTGGGCGATACGCTATGGCTACACCTTC. Residues: CASSPGWAIRYGYTF.

The table lists this clonotype with many counts. The CDR3 loop is CSARGTGVHEQYF. CDR3 sequence (DNA): TGCAGTGCTAGGGGGACAGGGGTACACGAGCAGTACTTC. The chain employs TRBV20-1 and TRBJ2-7; TRBD1 aligns across 10 bases. Germline CDR1 DFQATT, CDR2 SNEGSKA (reference sequence). CDR3 size: 13 residues. The ends lost 3 bases at V and 5 bases at J; junction bases unmatched: 4.

A few counts support this clonotype. This chain joins TRBV10-3 and TRBJ2-7; possible D gene TRBD1, 6 bases. The CDR3 sequence is 12 residues long. Looked up from germline, CDR1 is ENHRY and CDR2 is SYGVKD. The ends were cut back, 6 bases at V and 3 bases at J, with 9 bases in the middle. The DNA for the CDR3 is TGTGCCATCAGGGGGGCCGGCTACGAGCAGTACTTC. Amino acid sequence: CAIRGAGYEQYF.

This clonotype was seen ten or more times. This sequence joins TRBV3-1 and TRBJ1-1; no reliable D call. The germline V and J ends were trimmed by 4 bases and 9 bases, with 9 bases remaining between them. Germline CDR1 and CDR2: LGHDT and YNNKEL (reference sequence). The CDR3 runs 11 residues. The CDR3 DNA reads TGTGCCAGCAGCCGACAAGAACAAGCTTTCTTT. It yields the protein CASSRQEQAFF.

The chain links TRBV7-9 to TRBJ2-7, with D perhaps matching TRBD1 (6 bases). Germline V gives CDR1 SEHNR, CDR2 FQNEAQ (reference sequence). Deletions cut 4 bases from V and 6 bases from J, with 19 bases between. The CDR3 is made up of 15 amino acids. The CDR3 bases are TGTGCCAGCAGCTCGACAGACGTAACACAGGGCGAGCAGTACTTC. It specifies CASSSTDVTQGEQYF.